This T cell receptor beta chain was captured by sequencing in a study of blood T cell repertoires in COVID-19. Study background: PBMCs, B-cell-depleted T cells, or T cells were the source of the cDNA or gDNA that made up the material.

Losses at the gene ends were 5 bases for V and 2 bases for J; bases not matched to a gene: 3. The germline V gene has CDR1 SNHLY and CDR2 FYNNEI. The CDR3 runs 15 residues. Libraries were prepared by immunoSEQ multiplex PCR; TCRdb keeps only in-frame clonotypes and omits some of them. The sample consists of 20,000 to 25,000 clones, under 90% of them appearing once. Sequencing used peripheral blood. The sequence was collected from a woman in her seventies with active COVID-19. The genes are TRBV2 and TRBJ1-2; 12 positions agree with TRBD1. As DNA, the CDR3 is TGTGCCAGCAGTCGGGACAGGGGGCTAAACTATGGCTACACCTTC. Its translation: CASSRDRGLNYGYTF.